Below are 4 T cell receptor beta chains sequenced from a single sample in a study of blood T cell repertoires in COVID-19. Sequenced by immunoSEQ multiplex PCR; TCRdb stores in-frame clones only, minus some. Here the sample spans approximately 90,000 clones, around 89% being singletons. Sequenced: peripheral blood. These receptor sequences come from a man aged 50 to 60 with acute or convalescent COVID-19.

This clone was found once. The chain carries TRBV11-2 and TRBJ2-5; D may be TRBD2 (7 bases). CDR3 length equals 15 residues. Looked up from germline, CDR1 is SGHAT and CDR2 is FQNNGV. With 1 base removed from V and 2 bases from J, the gap between germline ends came to 11 bases. This CDR3 reads CASSLVGGAQETQYF. In DNA form, the CDR3 reads TGTGCCAGCAGCTTAGTGGGGGGGGCGCAAGAGACCCAGTACTTC.

The V call is TRBV28, the J call TRBJ1-6, with 10 positions matching TRBD1. This CDR3 is 14 amino acids long. CDR1 is MDHEN, CDR2 SYDVKM, per germline. With V trimmed by 4 bases and J by 10 bases, 4 bases remained unmatched. The CDR3 loop is CASSSGQGRSPLHF. CDR3 bases: TGTGCCAGCAGTTCGGGACAGGGGAGATCACCCCTCCACTTT.

The genes are TRBV21-1 and TRBJ1-1. TRBV21-1 is a pseudogene. The CDR3 contains 15 residues. CDR3 in amino acids: CASSLNGGGLEEAFF. In nucleotides, the CDR3 is TGTGCCAGCAGCTTAAACGGTGGGGGACTAGAAGAAGCTTTCTTT.

The rearrangement uses TRBV9 and TRBJ1-2; 7 bases align to TRBD1. The J segment lost 1 base and the V segment lost 4 bases, leaving 4 bases of the junction unmatched. There are 14 residues in the CDR3. Germline V gene sequence: CDR1 SGDLS, CDR2 YYNGEE. CDR3 DNA: TGTGCCAGCAGCTCGGGGACAGTTAACTATGGCTACACCTTC. Its translation: CASSSGTVNYGYTF.